This TCR delta chain was recovered during a study of gamma-delta chains in newborns, infants, children. Study in general: Innate gammadelta T cells reportedly expand polyclonally right after birth, driven by microbial exposure, per the title.

By its share, this clone is large. This specimen includes other DNA sequences encoding the same CDR3. TCRdb processed the reads again with the CATT caller. The sample records about 2,600 delta-chain clones, under 1.2% being singletons. The clonotype originates from a child who was a newborn, infant or young child, either healthy, febrile or measles-vaccinated (not recorded which). Sequencing input: blood.

CDR3 coding DNA: TGTGCCTGTGATCACGTACTGGGGCGGGACACCCGACAGATGTTTTTC. Protein product: CACDHVLGRDTRQMFF. The rearrangement links TRDV2 to TRDJ3; 7 bases align to TRDD3. Trimming removed 4 bases from V and 5 bases from J; junction bases left unmatched: 7. The CDR3 has 16 amino acids. Per germline, CDR1 GEAIGNYY and CDR2 EKD.